This is a list of T cell receptor beta chains from one sample in a study of OX40 agonist ivuxolimab in advanced cancers. Sequencing was performed with immunoSEQ multiplex PCR; in TCRdb, only in-frame clones are kept and a portion is missing. Counted here are tens of thousands of clones, approximately 90% occurring once; the ten biggest clones make up roughly an eighth. The source material was CD4+ or CD8+ T cells sorted from blood, sampled in a trial of the OX40 agonist ivuxolimab. The receptors were sampled from an adult with an advanced solid tumor such as melanoma, head and neck, liver or kidney cancer. CDR3s include the opening cysteine and the closing phenylalanine or tryptophan. A D gene is named only where the DNA matches it firmly. Expanded clones are given a class, and other clones once, few, many or no size at all.

v_gene: TRBV5-1
abundance: once
d_gene: .
j_gene: TRBJ2-1
CDR3nt: TGCGCCAGCAGCTTACAGGGAGCTGGGGGTAATAGTTATGAGCAGTTCTTC
CDR3aa: CASSLQGAGGNSYEQFF

v_gene: TRBV5-4
abundance: .
d_gene: .
j_gene: TRBJ2-2
CDR3nt: TGTGCCAGCAGCTTCCGCGGGGCGGGGACCGGGGAGCTGTTTTTT
CDR3aa: CASSFRGAGTGELFF

v_gene: TRBV5-6
abundance: .
d_gene: .
j_gene: TRBJ2-1
CDR3nt: TGTGCCAGCAGCTTGGCCGGGACAAGGGGAAATAAGAATGAGCAGTTCTTC
CDR3aa: CASSLAGTRGNKNEQFF

v_gene: TRBV6-6
abundance: .
d_gene: TRBD1
j_gene: TRBJ2-5
CDR3nt: TGTGCCAGCAGGCGACAGGGGGTGGAGACCCAGTACTTC
CDR3aa: CASRRQGVETQYF

v_gene: TRBV29-1
abundance: .
d_gene: .
j_gene: TRBJ2-1
CDR3nt: TGCAGCCTCTCGCCCGGGGGCAATGAGCAGTTCTTC
CDR3aa: CSLSPGGNEQFF

v_gene: TRBV7-2
abundance: .
d_gene: .
j_gene: TRBJ1-6
CDR3nt: TGTGCCAGCAGCTTAGGACAGGACTCACCCCTCCACTTT
CDR3aa: CASSLGQDSPLHF

v_gene: TRBV11-2
abundance: .
d_gene: .
j_gene: TRBJ2-7
CDR3nt: TGTGCCAGCAGCTTAGACCCCACCTACGAGCAGTACTTC
CDR3aa: CASSLDPTYEQYF

v_gene: TRBV7-8
abundance: .
d_gene: .
j_gene: TRBJ2-1
CDR3nt: TGTGCCAGCAGCCATACGCCCGGGACCGAGCAGTTCTTC
CDR3aa: CASSHTPGTEQFF

v_gene: TRBV29-1
abundance: .
d_gene: .
j_gene: TRBJ2-3
CDR3nt: TGCAGCCTGGGGGGCGGGAGTGTTCAGGATACGCAGTATTTT
CDR3aa: CSLGGGSVQDTQYF

v_gene: TRBV5-1
abundance: .
d_gene: .
j_gene: TRBJ1-2
CDR3nt: TGCGCCAGCAGCTTACGCTTAGCGCGAAGATCGGACTATGGCTACACCTTC
CDR3aa: CASSLRLARRSDYGYTF

v_gene: TRBV10-3
abundance: .
d_gene: .
j_gene: TRBJ2-5
CDR3nt: TGTGCCATCAGTAGACAGCTCCAAGAGACCCAGTACTTC
CDR3aa: CAISRQLQETQYF

v_gene: TRBV9
abundance: .
d_gene: .
j_gene: TRBJ2-3
CDR3nt: TGTGCCAGCAGCGTATTAGAAGATACGCAGTATTTT
CDR3aa: CASSVLEDTQYF

v_gene: TRBV7-9
abundance: .
d_gene: .
j_gene: TRBJ1-2
CDR3nt: TGTGCCAGCAGCCGGGACCGACCCTCCTATGGCTACACCTTC
CDR3aa: CASSRDRPSYGYTF

v_gene: TRBV9
abundance: .
d_gene: TRBD1
j_gene: TRBJ1-1
CDR3nt: TGTGCCAGCAGCGTAGGGACAGGGGGCACGGGGGACACTGAAGCTTTCTTT
CDR3aa: CASSVGTGGTGDTEAFF

v_gene: TRBV19
abundance: .
d_gene: .
j_gene: TRBJ1-5
CDR3nt: TGTGCCAGTACTACCAGGAGGGGTCAGCCCCAGCATTTT
CDR3aa: CASTTRRGQPQHF

v_gene: TRBV19
abundance: .
d_gene: TRBD1
j_gene: TRBJ2-2
CDR3nt: TGTGCCAGTTTCGACAGGGGAGACACCGGGGAGCTGTTTTTT
CDR3aa: CASFDRGDTGELFF

v_gene: TRBV10-1
abundance: .
d_gene: .
j_gene: TRBJ2-5
CDR3nt: TGCGCCAGCAGTGACTACTCCGGGACTCCTAGAAACCCAGAGACCCAGTACTTC
CDR3aa: CASSDYSGTPRNPETQYF

v_gene: TRBV5-5
abundance: few
d_gene: .
j_gene: TRBJ1-2
CDR3nt: TGTGCCAGCAGCTTGGCAGCGGGGACATTGGGCTATGGCTACACCTTC
CDR3aa: CASSLAAGTLGYGYTF

v_gene: TRBV10-1
abundance: .
d_gene: .
j_gene: TRBJ1-5
CDR3nt: TGCGCCAGCACCACCTACAGGGATAGCAATCAGCCCCAGCATTTT
CDR3aa: CASTTYRDSNQPQHF

v_gene: TRBV10-3
abundance: .
d_gene: TRBD1
j_gene: TRBJ2-1
CDR3nt: TGTGCCATCAAGAACTCCGGGACAGGGGGGTACAATGAGCAGTTCTTC
CDR3aa: CAIKNSGTGGYNEQFF

v_gene: TRBV27
abundance: .
d_gene: .
j_gene: TRBJ2-7
CDR3nt: TGTGCCAGCAGTTTTCTCGGGGAGAAGAGCTCCTACGAGCAGTACTTC
CDR3aa: CASSFLGEKSSYEQYF

v_gene: TRBV6-6
abundance: .
d_gene: .
j_gene: TRBJ1-2
CDR3nt: TGTGCCTTTGAGACAGGCAAATATGGCTACACCTTC
CDR3aa: CAFETGKYGYTF

v_gene: TRBV5-1
abundance: .
d_gene: .
j_gene: TRBJ2-7
CDR3nt: TGCGCCAGCAGCTTGGTGAGCTCCTACGAGCAGTACTTC
CDR3aa: CASSLVSSYEQYF

v_gene: TRBV6-6
abundance: .
d_gene: .
j_gene: TRBJ1-2
CDR3nt: TGTGCCACCAGGGAGGGGAATAACTATGGCTACACCTTC
CDR3aa: CATREGNNYGYTF

v_gene: TRBV5-1
abundance: .
d_gene: TRBD2
j_gene: TRBJ2-5
CDR3nt: TGCGCCAGCAGCTTCGTCGGGACAGGACGGACTAGCGGGGATCAAGAGACCCAGTACTTC
CDR3aa: CASSFVGTGRTSGDQETQYF

v_gene: TRBV4-1
abundance: .
d_gene: .
j_gene: TRBJ2-7
CDR3nt: TGCGCCAGCAGCCAAGTGGTAGCGATAAGCTCCTACGAGCAGTACTTC
CDR3aa: CASSQVVAISSYEQYF

v_gene: TRBV28
abundance: .
d_gene: .
j_gene: TRBJ2-5
CDR3nt: TGTGCCAGCAGTGAATTACAGGGAAGACAAGAGACCCAGTACTTC
CDR3aa: CASSELQGRQETQYF

v_gene: TRBV5-1
abundance: once
d_gene: .
j_gene: TRBJ2-7
CDR3nt: TGCGCCAGCAGCTTGGGAGGGGCAGGGAGGACCTACGAGCAGTACTTC
CDR3aa: CASSLGGAGRTYEQYF

v_gene: TRBV27
abundance: few
d_gene: TRBD1
j_gene: TRBJ1-2
CDR3nt: TGTGCCAGCGCAAGGACAGGGTTGGGCTACACCTTC
CDR3aa: CASARTGLGYTF

v_gene: TRBV10-3
abundance: .
d_gene: .
j_gene: TRBJ2-7
CDR3nt: TGTGCCATCAAGAGTGTCGGGGGTTTTGAAGAGCAGTACTTC
CDR3aa: CAIKSVGGFEEQYF

v_gene: TRBV4-1
abundance: .
d_gene: .
j_gene: TRBJ1-5
CDR3nt: TGCGCCAGCAGCCAAGACCCAGGGGCCGACAATCAGCCCCAGCATTTT
CDR3aa: CASSQDPGADNQPQHF

v_gene: TRBV7-9
abundance: .
d_gene: .
j_gene: TRBJ2-2
CDR3nt: TGTGCCAGCAGCTCCCTGAAGAGGGTAGGAGCCGGGGAGCTGTTTTTT
CDR3aa: CASSSLKRVGAGELFF

v_gene: TRBV7-9
abundance: .
d_gene: TRBD2
j_gene: TRBJ2-5
CDR3nt: TGTGCCAGCAGCTCCGGGACTAGCCTAGAGACCCAGTACTTC
CDR3aa: CASSSGTSLETQYF

v_gene: TRBV10-3
abundance: .
d_gene: TRBD1
j_gene: TRBJ2-2
CDR3nt: TGTGCCATCACCCGGACATGGGACAGGGGTGCGGGGGAGCTGTTTTTT
CDR3aa: CAITRTWDRGAGELFF